The present entry profiles one T cell receptor beta chain with its context. The antigen remains unidentified. This sample is part of a study of cytomegalovirus exposure and HLA in healthy donors. Regarding the study as a whole: TRBV6-2, TRBV6-3 and some other V segments were excluded as indistinguishable. The study reported that TCR beta sequences accurately predicted HLA-A and HLA-B alleles in most subjects.

The CDR3 runs to 13 residues. Per germline, CDR1 SNHLY and CDR2 FYNNEI. The trim removed 8 bases at V and 2 bases at J, leaving 4 bases unmatched. It was with 60 Vbeta and 13 Jbeta primers that the PCR ran. Per the original data handling: Later, an analysis found 65 million to 85 million unique TCR beta chains, and 8.5 million to 14 million of these were shared. Here immunoSEQ multiplex PCR was the method, and the copy in TCRdb shows in-frame clones only, minus some. The D gene and trimming were derived from the DNA, and the V and J assignments and clone size from that table. The table records tens of thousands of clones, around 80% of them present only once.

The rearrangement joins TRBV2 to TRBJ2-7; the match to TRBD1 covers 9 bases. This TCR derives from a male donor in good health and CMV-seropositive. Sequenced input: PBMCs. CDR3 in amino acids: CASGQGMAYEQYF. CDR3 coding DNA: TGTGCCAGCGGACAGGGGATGGCCTACGAGCAGTACTTC.